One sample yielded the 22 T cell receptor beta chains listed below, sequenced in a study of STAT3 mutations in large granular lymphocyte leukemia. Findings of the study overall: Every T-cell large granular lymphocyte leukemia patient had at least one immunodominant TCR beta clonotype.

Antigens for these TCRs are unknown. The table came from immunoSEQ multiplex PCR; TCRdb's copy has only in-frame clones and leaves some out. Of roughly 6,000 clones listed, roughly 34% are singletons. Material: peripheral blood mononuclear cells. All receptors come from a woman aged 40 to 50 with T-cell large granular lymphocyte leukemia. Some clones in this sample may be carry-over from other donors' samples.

The CDR3 protein is CASSLETGAANIQYF. The CDR3 bases are TGTGCCAGCAGCTTGGAGACAGGGGCAGCGAACATTCAGTACTTC. The chain carries TRBV5-6 and TRBJ2-4; 8 nucleotides line up with TRBD1. Unmatched junction bases numbered 6, after V lost 0 bases and J lost 7 bases. Looked up from germline, CDR1 is SGHDT and CDR2 is YYEEEE. CDR3 length equals 15 residues. Complete variable domain (other parts from reference TRBV5-6 and TRBJ2-4): DAGVTQSPTHLIKTRGQQVTLRCSPKSGHDTVSWYQQALGQGPQFIFQYYEEEERQRGNFPDRFSGHQFPNYSSELNVNALLLGDSALYLCASSLETGAANIQYFGAGTRLSVL.

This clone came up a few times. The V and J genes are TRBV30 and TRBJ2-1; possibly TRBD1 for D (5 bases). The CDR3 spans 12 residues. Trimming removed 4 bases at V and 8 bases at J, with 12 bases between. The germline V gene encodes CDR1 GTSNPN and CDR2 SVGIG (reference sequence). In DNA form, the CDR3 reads TGTGCCTGGAACCAGGGTAGCCATGAGCAGTTCTTC. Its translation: CAWNQGSHEQFF.

The chain's CDR3 is CASSTGQPIYGYTF. The CDR3 DNA reads as TGTGCCAGCAGCACCGGACAGCCGATCTATGGCTACACCTTC. The chain couples TRBV9 to TRBJ1-2; maybe TRBD1 (6 bases). From germline, CDR1 is SGDLS and CDR2 YYNGEE. Trimming cost V 4 bases and J 4 bases, with 14 bases left between them. The CDR3 consists of 14 residues.

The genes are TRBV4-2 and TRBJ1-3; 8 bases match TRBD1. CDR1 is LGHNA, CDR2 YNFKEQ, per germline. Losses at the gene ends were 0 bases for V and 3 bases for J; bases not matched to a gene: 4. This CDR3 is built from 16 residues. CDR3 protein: CASSQEPGQGGNTIYF. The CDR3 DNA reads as TGTGCCAGCAGCCAAGAACCTGGACAGGGTGGAAACACCATATATTTT.

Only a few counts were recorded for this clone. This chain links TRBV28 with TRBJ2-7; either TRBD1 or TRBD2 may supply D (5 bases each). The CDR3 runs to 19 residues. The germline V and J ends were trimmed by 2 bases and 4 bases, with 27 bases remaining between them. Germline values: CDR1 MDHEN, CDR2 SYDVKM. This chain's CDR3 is CASSLRVRAGGPRGYEQYF. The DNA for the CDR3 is TGTGCCAGCAGTTTAAGAGTGCGGGCTGGCGGCCCTAGGGGATACGAGCAGTACTTC. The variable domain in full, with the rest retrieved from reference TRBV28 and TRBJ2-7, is DVKVTQSSRYLVKRTGEKVFLECVQDMDHENMFWYRQDPGLGLRLIYFSYDVKMKEKGDIPEGYSVSREKKERFSLILESASTNQTSMYLCASSLRVRAGGPRGYEQYFGPGTRLTVT.

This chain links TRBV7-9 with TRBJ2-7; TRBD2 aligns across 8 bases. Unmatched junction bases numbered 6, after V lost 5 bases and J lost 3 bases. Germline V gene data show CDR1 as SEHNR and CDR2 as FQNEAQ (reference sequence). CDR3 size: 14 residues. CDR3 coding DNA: TGTGCCAGCAGCAAAGCGGGAGTACTCTACGAGCAGTACTTC. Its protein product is CASSKAGVLYEQYF.

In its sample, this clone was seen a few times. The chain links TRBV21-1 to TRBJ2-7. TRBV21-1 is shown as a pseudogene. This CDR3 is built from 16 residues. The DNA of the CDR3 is TGTGCCAGCAGCAAAGCTGTTCCCCTTATTACGAAGGAGCAGTACTTC. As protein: CASSKAVPLITKEQYF.

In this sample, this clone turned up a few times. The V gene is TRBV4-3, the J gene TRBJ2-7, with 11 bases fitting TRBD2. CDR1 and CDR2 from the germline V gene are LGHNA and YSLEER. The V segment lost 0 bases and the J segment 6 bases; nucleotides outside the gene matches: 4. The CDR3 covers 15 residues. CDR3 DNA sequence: TGCGCCAGCAGCCAAGATCACCTAGCGGGAGGCGAGCAGTACTTC. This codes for CASSQDHLAGGEQYF.

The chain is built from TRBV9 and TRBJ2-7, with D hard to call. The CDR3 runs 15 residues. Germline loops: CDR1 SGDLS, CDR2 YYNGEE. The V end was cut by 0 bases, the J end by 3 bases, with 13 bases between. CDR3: CASSVDLGRNYEQYF. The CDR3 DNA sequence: TGTGCCAGCAGCGTAGATTTGGGCAGGAACTACGAGCAGTACTTC.

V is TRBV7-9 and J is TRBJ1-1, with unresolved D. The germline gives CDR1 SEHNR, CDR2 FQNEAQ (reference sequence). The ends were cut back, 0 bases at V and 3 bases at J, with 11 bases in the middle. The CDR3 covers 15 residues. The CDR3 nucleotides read TGTGCCAGCAGCTTAGCCTTGGGTCAGCACACTGAAGCTTTCTTT. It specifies CASSLALGQHTEAFF.

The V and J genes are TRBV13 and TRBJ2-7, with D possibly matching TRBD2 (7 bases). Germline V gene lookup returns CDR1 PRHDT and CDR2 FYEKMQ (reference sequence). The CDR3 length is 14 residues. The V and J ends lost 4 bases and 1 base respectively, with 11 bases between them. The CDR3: CASSSRGPSYEQYF. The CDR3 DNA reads TGTGCCAGCAGCTCGCGGGGGCCTTCCTACGAGCAGTACTTC.

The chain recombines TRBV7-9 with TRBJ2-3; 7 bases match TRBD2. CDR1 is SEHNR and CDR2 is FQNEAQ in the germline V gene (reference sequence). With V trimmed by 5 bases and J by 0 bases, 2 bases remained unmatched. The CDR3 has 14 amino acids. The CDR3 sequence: CASSERGSTDTQYF. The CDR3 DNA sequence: TGTGCCAGCAGCGAGCGGGGTAGCACAGATACGCAGTATTTT.

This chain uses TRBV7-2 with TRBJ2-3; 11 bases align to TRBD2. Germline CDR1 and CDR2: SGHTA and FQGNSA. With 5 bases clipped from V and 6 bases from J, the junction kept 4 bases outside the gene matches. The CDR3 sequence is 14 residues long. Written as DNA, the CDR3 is TGTGCCAGCAGCAGTAGCGGGGGGGTGGATACGCAGTATTTT. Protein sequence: CASSSSGGVDTQYF.

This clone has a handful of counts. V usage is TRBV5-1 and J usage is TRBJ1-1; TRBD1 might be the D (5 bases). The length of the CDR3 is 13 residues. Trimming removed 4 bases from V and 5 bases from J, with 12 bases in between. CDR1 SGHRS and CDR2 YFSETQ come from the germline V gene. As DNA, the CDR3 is TGCGCCAGCAGCGGGACGGGGGATACTGAAGCTTTCTTT. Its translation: CASSGTGDTEAFF.

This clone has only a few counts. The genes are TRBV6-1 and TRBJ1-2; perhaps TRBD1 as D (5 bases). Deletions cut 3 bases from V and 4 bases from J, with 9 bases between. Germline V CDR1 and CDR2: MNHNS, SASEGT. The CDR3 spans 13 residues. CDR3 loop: CASSDGGGYGYTF. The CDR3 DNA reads TGTGCCAGCAGTGATGGGGGAGGCTATGGCTACACCTTC.

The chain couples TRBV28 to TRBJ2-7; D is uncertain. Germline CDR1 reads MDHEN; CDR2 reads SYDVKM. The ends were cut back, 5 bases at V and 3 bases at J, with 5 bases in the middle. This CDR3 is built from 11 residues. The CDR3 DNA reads TGTGCCAGCAGTCTCCGCTACGAGCAGTACTTC. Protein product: CASSLRYEQYF.

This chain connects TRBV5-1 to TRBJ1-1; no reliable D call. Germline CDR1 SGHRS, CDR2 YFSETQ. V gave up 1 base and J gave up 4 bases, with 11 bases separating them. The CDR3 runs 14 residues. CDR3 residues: CASSLTQSPTEAFF. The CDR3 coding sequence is TGCGCCAGCAGCTTGACTCAGAGTCCCACTGAAGCTTTCTTT.

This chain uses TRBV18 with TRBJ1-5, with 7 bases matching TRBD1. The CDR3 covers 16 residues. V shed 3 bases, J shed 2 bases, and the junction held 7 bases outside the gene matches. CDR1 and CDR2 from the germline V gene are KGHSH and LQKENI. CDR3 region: CASSPDRVVGNQPQHF. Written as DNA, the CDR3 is TGTGCCAGCTCACCCGACAGGGTGGTTGGCAATCAGCCCCAGCATTTT.

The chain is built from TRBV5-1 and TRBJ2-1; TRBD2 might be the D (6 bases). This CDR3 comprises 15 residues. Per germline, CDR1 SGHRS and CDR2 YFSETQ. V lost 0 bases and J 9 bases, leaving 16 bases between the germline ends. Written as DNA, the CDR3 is TGCGCCAGCAGCTTGGGGGGAGGACAAGGGGTTGAGCAGTTCTTC. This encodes CASSLGGGQGVEQFF. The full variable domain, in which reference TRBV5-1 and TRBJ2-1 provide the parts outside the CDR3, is KAGVTQTPRYLIKTRGQQVTLSCSPISGHRSVSWYQQTPGQGLQFLFEYFSETQRNKGNFPGRFSGRQFSNSRSEMNVSTLELGDSALYLCASSLGGGQGVEQFFGPGTRLTVL.

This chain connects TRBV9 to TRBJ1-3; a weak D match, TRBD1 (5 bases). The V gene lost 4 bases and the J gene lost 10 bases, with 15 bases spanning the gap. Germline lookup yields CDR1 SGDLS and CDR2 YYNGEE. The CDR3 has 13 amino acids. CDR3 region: CASSTRQKGTIYF. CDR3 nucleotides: TGTGCCAGCAGCACCCGACAGAAAGGGACCATATATTTT.

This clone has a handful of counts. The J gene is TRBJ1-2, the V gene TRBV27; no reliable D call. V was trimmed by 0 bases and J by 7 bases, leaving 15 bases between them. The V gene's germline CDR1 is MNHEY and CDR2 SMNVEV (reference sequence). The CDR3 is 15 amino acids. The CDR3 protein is CASSLSFVGSPGYTF. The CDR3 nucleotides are TGTGCCAGCAGTTTATCGTTCGTGGGATCGCCTGGCTACACCTTC.

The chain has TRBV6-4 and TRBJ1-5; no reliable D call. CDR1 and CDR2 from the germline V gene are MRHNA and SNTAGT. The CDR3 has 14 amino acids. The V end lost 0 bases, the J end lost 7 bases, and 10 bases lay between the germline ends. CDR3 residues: CASSDSKRVQPQHF. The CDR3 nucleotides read TGTGCCAGCAGTGACTCAAAGAGGGTGCAGCCCCAGCATTTT.